What follows are 14 T cell receptor beta chains derived from one specimen sequenced in a study of blood T cell repertoires in COVID-19. The data were produced by immunoSEQ multiplex PCR, yet TCRdb's version contains in-frame clones alone and is incomplete. The table has under 200,000 clones, roughly 70% seen once; the top ten hold about 3%. Sequenced: peripheral blood. These receptor sequences come from a woman older than 75 with acute or convalescent COVID-19.

This chain's CDR3 is CASSQDRGPWATETQYF. CDR3 in DNA: TGTGCCAGCAGCCAAGATAGAGGGCCCTGGGCAACGGAGACCCAGTACTTC. The V call is TRBV14, the J call TRBJ2-5; D is possibly TRBD2 (5 bases). Germline CDR1 SGHDN, CDR2 FVKESK. V was trimmed by 0 bases and J by 5 bases, leaving 19 bases between them. This CDR3 contains 17 residues.

This clone was seen a few times. The rearrangement links TRBV7-8 to TRBJ1-6, with 8 bases that match TRBD1. The CDR3 loop spans 14 amino acids. CDR1 is SGHVS, CDR2 FQNEAQ, per germline. V lost 6 bases to trimming and J lost 7 bases; unmatched junction nucleotides: 5. CDR3 sequence: CASSLTGANSPLHF. The CDR3, as DNA: TGTGCCAGCAGTCTGACAGGGGCAAATTCACCCCTCCACTTT.

This chain connects TRBV19 to TRBJ1-1; 8 nucleotides agree with TRBD1. V shed 7 bases, J shed 2 bases, and the junction held 12 bases outside the gene matches. The CDR3 consists of 16 residues. Germline values: CDR1 LNHDA, CDR2 SQIVND (reference sequence). CDR3 residues: CASTDRAYRYNTEAFF. The DNA of the CDR3 is TGTGCCAGTACGGACAGGGCATATAGATACAACACTGAAGCTTTCTTT.

This chain uses TRBV7-2 with TRBJ2-5; 8 bases are a match to TRBD2. With 5 bases clipped from V and 4 bases from J, the junction kept 12 bases outside the gene matches. Germline V CDR1 and CDR2: SGHTA, FQGNSA. The CDR3 spans 16 residues. CDR3 region: CASSPRHTSGRETQYF. Written as DNA, the CDR3 is TGTGCCAGCAGCCCGAGACATACTAGCGGAAGAGAGACCCAGTACTTC.

This clone was seen only a few times. The J gene is TRBJ2-5, the V gene TRBV18, with TRBD1 matching over 8 bases. Germline V gene data show CDR1 as KGHSH and CDR2 as LQKENI. V lost 3 bases and J lost 4; bases outside the gene matches: 10. The CDR3 is 16 residues long. CDR3 residues: CASSPAGGFLGETQYF. CDR3 nucleotides: TGTGCCAGCTCACCGGCAGGGGGCTTTCTTGGAGAGACCCAGTACTTC.

The rearrangement links TRBV19 to TRBJ1-5, with a possible D match to TRBD1 (5 bases). The V end lost 0 bases, the J end lost 1 base, and 13 bases lay between the germline ends. Germline V CDR1 and CDR2: LNHDA, SQIVND (reference sequence). The CDR3 extends over 17 amino acids. The CDR3 DNA is TGTGCCAGTAGTATAGACCCGTGGGGGGGAAGCAATCAGCCCCAGCATTTT. This encodes CASSIDPWGGSNQPQHF.

This chain links TRBV6-5 with TRBJ1-5; TRBD1 agrees at 9 bases. CDR1 and CDR2 (germline): MNHEY, SVGAGI. CDR3 size: 16 residues. Trimming removed 4 bases from V and 1 base from J; junction bases left unmatched: 5. CDR3: CASSSGTGSSNQPQHF. The DNA of the CDR3 is TGTGCCAGCAGTTCCGGGACAGGGTCGAGCAATCAGCCCCAGCATTTT.

This CDR3 reads CASSLTSADQYF. CDR3 nucleotides: TGTGCCAGCAGTTTAACTAGTGCCGACCAGTACTTC. The rearrangement links TRBV6-2 or TRBV6-3 to TRBJ2-7, with TRBD2 as a possible D gene (5 bases). Between the trimmed V and J ends, which lost 4 bases and 10 bases, there was a span of 14 bases. The CDR3 has 12 amino acids. Germline V CDR1 and CDR2: MNHEY, SVGEGT.

The rearrangement uses TRBV15 and TRBJ2-1, with 9 positions matching TRBD2. In germline, CDR1 is LNHNV, CDR2 YYDKDF (reference sequence). CDR3 length: 13 amino acids. Losses at the gene ends were 4 bases for V and 6 bases for J; bases not matched to a gene: 1. CDR3 nucleotide sequence: TGTGCCACCAGCACGCGGGAGGGCAATGAGCAGTTCTTC. Its protein is CATSTREGNEQFF.

The CDR3 here is CASSVRGGLDGELFF. In DNA, the CDR3 is TGCGCCAGCAGTGTCAGGGGCGGGCTTGACGGGGAGCTGTTTTTT. This chain links TRBV10-2 with TRBJ2-2; TRBD1 is a possible D gene (6 bases). CDR3 size: 15 residues. CDR1 and CDR2 from the germline V gene are WSHSY and SAAADI. The germline V and J ends were trimmed by 4 bases and 7 bases, with 16 bases remaining between them.

The chain has TRBV4-3 and TRBJ1-2, with TRBD1 matching 7 bases. This CDR3 region has 16 residues. CDR1 and CDR2 from the germline V gene are LGHNA and YSLEER. V shed 3 bases, J shed 0 bases, and the junction held 7 bases outside the gene matches. The CDR3 DNA sequence: TGCGCCAGCAGCCAGGCGACAGGGTCCCCTAACTATGGCTACACCTTC. Amino acids: CASSQATGSPNYGYTF.

CDR3 sequence reads: CASSLDSFNNEQFF. In DNA form, the CDR3 reads TGTGCCAGCAGCTTGGACAGTTTCAACAATGAGCAGTTCTTC. The gene calls are TRBV5-4 and TRBJ2-1, with D uncertain. The CDR3 length is 14 residues. Trimming cost V 0 bases and J 5 bases, with 9 bases left between them. Looked up from germline, CDR1 is SGHNT and CDR2 is YYREEE (reference sequence).

There are a few counts of this clone. The genes are TRBV4-3 and TRBJ2-1; 14 nucleotides line up with TRBD2. This CDR3 has 15 residues. CDR1 and CDR2 from the germline V gene are LGHNA and YSLEER. V lost 4 bases, J lost 9 bases, and 5 bases stayed unmatched. This chain's CDR3 is CASSPSGTSGGEQFF. The CDR3 DNA reads TGCGCCAGCAGCCCCTCCGGGACTAGCGGGGGTGAGCAGTTCTTC.

This clone was observed once. The J gene is TRBJ1-1, the V gene TRBV28; D ambiguous. CDR3 length equals 15 residues. CDR1 and CDR2 (germline): MDHEN, SYDVKM. V was clipped by 6 bases and J by 0 bases, with 14 bases between them. CDR3 sequence (DNA): TGTGCCAGCAGCCCCTTCAAGAGATTGAACACTGAAGCTTTCTTT. Amino acid sequence: CASSPFKRLNTEAFF. Supplemented by reference TRBV28 and TRBJ1-1, the full variable domain reads DVKVTQSSRYLVKRTGEKVFLECVQDMDHENMFWYRQDPGLGLRLIYFSYDVKMKEKGDIPEGYSVSREKKERFSLILESASTNQTSMYLCASSPFKRLNTEAFFGQGTRLTVV.